The 17 T cell receptor beta chains below all came from one sample that was sequenced in a study of shared clonotypes between healthy human individuals. Assay: immunoSEQ multiplex PCR; the TCRdb copy retains only in-frame clones and omits some. The table records about 580,000 clones, 95% to 98% of them present only once. Cells designated naive CD8 were CD45RO-negative and were positively selected for CCR7, with terminally differentiated effector memory CD45RA+ cells excluded. Specimen: naive CD8+ T cells sorted from blood. These receptors were obtained from a young man in good health.

This chain joins TRBV28 and TRBJ1-4; weak D call: TRBD1 (6 bases). Germline V gene lookup returns CDR1 MDHEN and CDR2 SYDVKM. The CDR3 extends over 16 amino acids. Trimming stripped 2 bases from V and 3 bases from J, with 13 bases between. This chain's CDR3 is CASSLRRDTPNEKLFF. As DNA, the CDR3 is TGTGCCAGCAGTTTACGGCGGGACACCCCTAATGAAAAACTGTTTTTT. The full variable domain, in which reference TRBV28 and TRBJ1-4 provide the parts outside the CDR3, is DVKVTQSSRYLVKRTGEKVFLECVQDMDHENMFWYRQDPGLGLRLIYFSYDVKMKEKGDIPEGYSVSREKKERFSLILESASTNQTSMYLCASSLRRDTPNEKLFFGSGTQLSVL.

The chain employs TRBV6-5 and TRBJ2-3; 10 bases match TRBD2. After removal of 2 bases from V and 5 bases from J, the junction contained 7 bases not matched to a gene. Germline assignment: CDR1 MNHEY and CDR2 SVGAGI. The CDR3 contains 16 residues. As DNA, the CDR3 is TGTGCCAGCAGTTACCTAGCGGGAGATGGGGGAGATACGCAGTATTTT. This codes for CASSYLAGDGGDTQYF.

The chain carries TRBV6-6 and TRBJ2-5; no clear D gene. Per germline, CDR1 MNHNY and CDR2 SVGAGI (reference sequence). The CDR3 totals 14 residues. V lost 3 bases to trimming and J lost 2 bases, with 10 bases between them. The CDR3 nucleotides are TGTGCCAGCAGTTATGAGGCTGGGCAAGAGACCCAGTACTTC. Its protein product is CASSYEAGQETQYF.

The chain has TRBV6-5 and TRBJ2-4, with D perhaps matching TRBD1 or TRBD2 (6 bases each). CDR1 and CDR2 from the germline V gene are MNHEY and SVGAGI. Trimming took off 0 bases at V and 9 bases at J, with 9 bases between the two ends. The CDR3 consists of 13 residues. This CDR3 is CASSYSGGGIQYF. The CDR3 DNA is TGTGCCAGCAGTTACTCCGGGGGCGGCATTCAGTACTTC.

V usage is TRBV10-2 and J usage is TRBJ2-6, with D perhaps matching TRBD2 (6 bases). The V end lost 4 bases, the J end lost 15 bases, and 13 bases lay between the germline ends. CDR3 length: 12 amino acids. Germline CDR1 reads WSHSY; CDR2 reads SAAADI. The CDR3 nucleotides read TGCGCCAGCAGTGGGTGGGGGGAGGACCTGACTTTC. Translated, it gives CASSGWGEDLTF.

The V gene is TRBV7-6, the J gene TRBJ2-1, with D tentatively TRBD1 (5 bases). CDR3 length equals 18 residues. V was trimmed by 0 bases and J by 0 bases, leaving 15 bases between them. The germline V gene has CDR1 SGHVS and CDR2 FNYEAQ. The CDR3 DNA reads TGTGCCAGCAGCTTAGCAAACCCCAGGGCGAGCTCCTACAATGAGCAGTTCTTC. Amino acids: CASSLANPRASSYNEQFF.

The V call is TRBV4-3, the J call TRBJ2-7, with D maybe TRBD1 (8 bases). CDR1 is LGHNA, CDR2 YSLEER, per germline. This CDR3 has 16 amino acids. V gave up 0 bases and J gave up 3 bases, with 15 bases separating them. The CDR3: CASSQEQGDYRYEQYF. The CDR3 coding sequence is TGCGCCAGCAGCCAAGAACAGGGGGACTACCGCTACGAGCAGTACTTC.

The rearrangement joins TRBV29-1 to TRBJ2-7; TRBD1 agrees at 9 bases. V shed 6 bases and J 3 bases; nucleotides not matched to a gene: 9. Germline values: CDR1 SQVTM, CDR2 ANQGSEA. The CDR3 runs to 14 residues. The CDR3 here is CSVLQGARGYEQYF. As DNA, the CDR3 is TGCAGCGTACTACAGGGGGCCCGGGGCTACGAGCAGTACTTC.

This clone was counted once. The chain uses TRBV13 and TRBJ1-3; D gene uncertain. Germline-derived CDR1 and CDR2 are PRHDT and FYEKMQ (reference sequence). The CDR3 spans 13 residues. V was pared by 2 bases and J by 4 bases, with 6 bases between. The CDR3 loop is CASSLRGGNTIYF. The CDR3 DNA reads TGTGCCAGCAGCTTAAGAGGGGGAAACACCATATATTTT. Full variable domain (rest looked up from reference TRBV13 and TRBJ1-3): AAGVIQSPRHLIKEKRETATLKCYPIPRHDTVYWYQQGPGQDPQFLISFYEKMQSDKGSIPDRFSAQQFSDYHSELNMSSLELGDSALYFCASSLRGGNTIYFGEGSWLTVV.

This sequence joins TRBV27 and TRBJ1-5; D unclear. Germline CDR1 MNHEY, CDR2 SMNVEV (reference sequence). The CDR3 has 14 residues. Trimming stripped 6 bases from V and 0 bases from J, with 9 bases between. CDR3 sequence reads: CASREGYSNQPQHF. DNA of the CDR3: TGTGCCAGCAGGGAGGGCTATAGCAATCAGCCCCAGCATTTT.

This rearrangement joins TRBV5-4 to TRBJ2-3; 12 bases align to TRBD2. CDR1 is SGHNT, CDR2 YYREEE, per germline (reference sequence). J gave up 2 bases and V 2 bases, and 3 bases lay outside the gene matches. CDR3 length: 16 residues. CDR3 in amino acids: CASSLRLAGVTDTQYF. The CDR3 coding sequence is TGTGCCAGCAGCTTACGACTAGCGGGGGTCACAGATACGCAGTATTTT.

This chain connects TRBV7-2 to TRBJ1-1; D ambiguous. Germline values: CDR1 SGHTA, CDR2 FQGNSA. The ends were cut back, 1 base at V and 1 base at J, with 10 bases in the middle. This CDR3 region has 15 residues. The chain's CDR3 is CASSLVRPANTEAFF. In nucleotides, the CDR3 is TGTGCCAGCAGCTTAGTCCGACCAGCGAACACTGAAGCTTTCTTT.

On this clone itself: Other DNA sequences within the sample encode an identical CDR3. V gene TRBV7-9 combines with J gene TRBJ1-5; D not resolved. This CDR3 is built from 12 residues. Germline CDR1 is SEHNR and CDR2 is FQNEAQ (reference sequence). The V gene lost 1 base and the J gene lost 6 bases, with 4 bases spanning the gap. CDR3 loop: CASSLEAQPQHF. In nucleotides, the CDR3 is TGTGCCAGCAGCTTAGAAGCTCAGCCCCAGCATTTT.

The chain links TRBV11-2 to TRBJ2-7, with D hard to call. Trimming shortened V by 5 bases and J by 3 bases, and 11 bases separated the two germline ends. The CDR3 is 13 residues long. Germline CDR1 SGHAT, CDR2 FQNNGV. CDR3 in DNA: TGTGCCAGCAGCCTTACCGAGGTCTACGAGCAGTACTTC. It is translated as CASSLTEVYEQYF.

This clone was seen a single time. The chain has TRBV7-6 and TRBJ1-2, with a tentative D call TRBD1 (5 bases). The CDR3 totals 15 residues. Germline CDR1 reads SGHVS; CDR2 reads FNYEAQ. Trimming removed 4 bases at V and 4 bases at J, with 16 bases between. This chain's CDR3 is CASSSVDSSGYGYTF. CDR3 sequence (DNA): TGTGCCAGCAGCTCAGTAGACAGCTCCGGCTATGGCTACACCTTC.

This chain links TRBV7-9 with TRBJ2-7; D possibly matches TRBD1 or TRBD2 (5 bases each). The V and J ends lost 5 bases and 3 bases respectively, with 14 bases between them. The CDR3 extends over 14 amino acids. Germline V lookup: CDR1 SEHNR, CDR2 FQNEAQ (reference sequence). The CDR3 protein is CASSPRDQRYEQYF. CDR3 nucleotide sequence: TGTGCCAGCAGCCCCCGGGACCAGCGCTACGAGCAGTACTTC. The full variable domain, completed using reference TRBV7-9 and TRBJ2-7, is DTGVSQNPRHKITKRGQNVTFRCDPISEHNRLYWYRQTLGQGPEFLTYFQNEAQLEKSRLLSDRFSAERPKGSFSTLEIQRTEQGDSAMYLCASSPRDQRYEQYFGPGTRLTVT.

This chain joins TRBV7-2 and TRBJ1-1; possible D gene TRBD1, 5 bases. V shed 1 base and J shed 0 bases, with 12 bases lying between them. CDR1 is SGHTA, CDR2 FQGNSA, per germline. CDR3 length: 16 residues. The CDR3 protein is CASSLEVGPMNTEAFF. CDR3 in DNA: TGTGCCAGCAGCTTAGAGGTGGGGCCTATGAACACTGAAGCTTTCTTT.